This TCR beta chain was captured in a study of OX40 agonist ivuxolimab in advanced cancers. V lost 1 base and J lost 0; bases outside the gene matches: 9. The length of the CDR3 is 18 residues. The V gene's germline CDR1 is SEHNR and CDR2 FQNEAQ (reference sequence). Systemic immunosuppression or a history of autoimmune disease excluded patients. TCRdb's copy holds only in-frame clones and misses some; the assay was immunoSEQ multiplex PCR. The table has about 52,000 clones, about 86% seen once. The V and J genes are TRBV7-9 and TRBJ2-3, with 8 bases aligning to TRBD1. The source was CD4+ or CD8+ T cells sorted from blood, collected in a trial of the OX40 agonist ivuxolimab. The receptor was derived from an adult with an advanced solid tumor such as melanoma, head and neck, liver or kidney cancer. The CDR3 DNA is TGTGCCAGCAGCTTAGACACCTACAGGGGGTTTAGCACAGATACGCAGTATTTT. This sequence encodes CASSLDTYRGFSTDTQYF.